The rows below give T cell receptor beta chains drawn from one sample of a study of OX40 agonist ivuxolimab in advanced cancers. Libraries were prepared by immunoSEQ multiplex PCR; TCRdb keeps only in-frame clonotypes and omits some of them. The table lists 55,000 to 70,000 clones, around nine tenths of them singletons. The starting material was CD4+ or CD8+ T cells sorted from blood, obtained in a trial of the OX40 agonist ivuxolimab. Receptors originate from an adult with an advanced solid tumor such as melanoma, head and neck, liver or kidney cancer. Both conserved end residues are part of each CDR3. A D gene is named only where the DNA matches it firmly. Rows may omit the clone size; those that give it use once, few, many or a size class.

abundance	v_gene	d_gene	j_gene	CDR3nt	CDR3aa
NA	TRBV9	TRBD1	TRBJ2-3	TGTGCCAGCAGCCCGACGGGACAGGGGACAGATACGCAGTATTTT	CASSPTGQGTDTQYF
NA	TRBV7-9	NA	TRBJ2-3	TGTGCCAGCAGCTTATTGGCAACCACAGATACGCAGTATTTT	CASSLLATTDTQYF
NA	TRBV7-9	NA	TRBJ1-3	TGTGCCAGCAGCTCATTCCAGGGAGCTGGAAACACCATATATTTT	CASSSFQGAGNTIYF
NA	TRBV5-1	TRBD1	TRBJ2-7	TGCGCCAGCTCTTGGAACTCCCCCGGACAGGGGAAGTACGAGCAGTACTTC	CASSWNSPGQGKYEQYF
NA	TRBV2	NA	TRBJ2-3	TGTGCCAGCAACCCCGCGAAGGGGATGACAGATACGCAGTATTTT	CASNPAKGMTDTQYF
NA	TRBV27	NA	TRBJ2-7	TGTGCCAGCAGTTTTGGGGGGTCAGCCTACGAGCAGTACTTC	CASSFGGSAYEQYF
NA	TRBV13	TRBD1	TRBJ1-2	TGTGCCAGCAGCTACTTCACAGGGGGCGAGAGCTACACCTTC	CASSYFTGGESYTF
NA	TRBV6-4	NA	TRBJ2-4	TGTGCCAGACTGTGGATAGCCAAAAACATTCAGTACTTC	CARLWIAKNIQYF
NA	TRBV11-2	NA	TRBJ1-6	TGTGCCAGCAGCTTATACCGGGACTCTATCCACTTT	CASSLYRDSIHF
NA	TRBV19	NA	TRBJ2-7	TGTGCCAGTAGTATTGAATTAACCTACGAGCAGTACTTC	CASSIELTYEQYF
NA	TRBV7-6	TRBD1	TRBJ2-2	TGTGCCAGCAGCTTTGAGGGGGCCACCGGGGAGCTGTTTTTT	CASSFEGATGELFF
NA	TRBV7-2	NA	TRBJ2-7	TGTGCCAGCAGCTTACCAGGGGCCAACCTGGTATACGAGCAGTACTTC	CASSLPGANLVYEQYF
once	TRBV7-9	TRBD2	TRBJ2-5	TGTGCCAGCAGCCAGAGCGGGGGGCCCCCTTATCCCCAGTACTTC	CASSQSGGPPYPQYF
NA	TRBV4-1	NA	TRBJ1-6	TGCGCCAGCAGCCAAGGGGTTGGCGGTAGTGATTCACCCCTCCACTTT	CASSQGVGGSDSPLHF
NA	TRBV9	NA	TRBJ2-7	TGTGCCAGCAGCGTAGCCCCGGCAGGGTCCTACGAGCAGTACTTC	CASSVAPAGSYEQYF
NA	TRBV19	TRBD2	TRBJ2-2	TGTGCCAGTGGACTAGCGGGGGTTACCGGGGAGCTGTTTTTT	CASGLAGVTGELFF
NA	TRBV12-5	TRBD1	TRBJ2-1	TGTGCTAGTGCCAGGACAGGGTCCTACAATGAGCAGTTCTTC	CASARTGSYNEQFF
NA	TRBV11-2	NA	TRBJ1-3	TGTGCCAGCAGTTTAAGGGCCTCCTCTGGAAACACCATATATTTT	CASSLRASSGNTIYF
once	TRBV25-1	TRBD2	TRBJ2-3	TGTGCCAGCACCCAAGGACTAGCGGCTACAGATACGCAGTATTTT	CASTQGLAATDTQYF
NA	TRBV6-1	TRBD1	TRBJ2-5	TGTGCCAGCAGTGAAACATGGCAGGGGGCGCGGGAGACCCAGTACTTC	CASSETWQGARETQYF
NA	TRBV10-2	NA	TRBJ1-4	TGCGCCAGCAGTGAGTCTTGGCCACCGGTTAATGAAAAACTGTTTTTT	CASSESWPPVNEKLFF
NA	TRBV6-6	NA	TRBJ2-3	TGTGCCAGCACGCCAAATTGGGCGCGAGATACGCAGTATTTT	CASTPNWARDTQYF
NA	TRBV27	NA	TRBJ2-5	TGTGCCAGCAGTACCGGGGGTCACCCCCAAGAGACCCAGTACTTC	CASSTGGHPQETQYF
NA	TRBV28	NA	TRBJ1-5	TGTGCCAGCAGTTTCGGTAATCAGCCCCAGCATTTT	CASSFGNQPQHF
NA	TRBV18	NA	TRBJ2-2	TGTGCCAGCTCACCATTGACACTCCTAGAAGGGGAGCTGTTTTTT	CASSPLTLLEGELFF
NA	TRBV27	NA	TRBJ2-2	TGTGCCAGCAGTCTCTCCGGGGAGCTGTTTTTT	CASSLSGELFF
NA	TRBV7-6	TRBD2	TRBJ2-2	TGTGCCAGCAGCTTCAGCGGGGGGGCTACCGGGGAGCTGTTTTTT	CASSFSGGATGELFF
once	TRBV4-1	NA	TRBJ2-7	TGCGCCAGCAGCCAAGGGGCACAGGGAATACCCTACGAGCAGTACTTC	CASSQGAQGIPYEQYF
once	TRBV11-2	NA	TRBJ2-3	TGTGCCAGCAGCTTACCGGGGGGCGCAGGCGATACGCAGTATTTT	CASSLPGGAGDTQYF
NA	TRBV19	NA	TRBJ2-7	TGTGCCAATGGCTATTCACGGATTAAGGACGAGCAGTACTTC	CANGYSRIKDEQYF
NA	TRBV9	NA	TRBJ2-1	TGTGCCAGCAGCGTAGTACGGGGGGCATACAATGAGCAGTTCTTC	CASSVVRGAYNEQFF
NA	TRBV5-1	TRBD1	TRBJ1-6	TGCGCCAGCAGCGTACCGGGACAGGTTTTCTATAATTCACCCCTCCACTTT	CASSVPGQVFYNSPLHF
NA	TRBV14	TRBD2	TRBJ2-7	TGTGCCAGCAGCCAAAATTTCCCGGGGGGGCCATACGAGCAGTACTTC	CASSQNFPGGPYEQYF
NA	TRBV9	TRBD1	TRBJ2-1	TGTGCCAGCAGCCCTGGGACAGGGGCCGACAATGAGCAGTTCTTC	CASSPGTGADNEQFF
NA	TRBV7-6	TRBD2	TRBJ2-3	TGTGCCAGCAGCTTAAGCGGGGCCACAGATACGCAGTATTTT	CASSLSGATDTQYF
NA	TRBV9	TRBD2	TRBJ2-3	TGTGCCAGCAGCGTAGTTAGCGGGGGGCTCACAGATACGCAGTATTTT	CASSVVSGGLTDTQYF
NA	TRBV6-5	NA	TRBJ2-6	TGTGCCAGCAGTGACCTATCTGGGGCCAACGTCCTGACTTTC	CASSDLSGANVLTF
once	TRBV7-8	NA	TRBJ1-1	TGTGCCAGCAGCCCGCACGGGCGGGACACTGAAGCTTTCTTT	CASSPHGRDTEAFF
NA	TRBV13	TRBD1	TRBJ1-6	TGTGCCAGCAGCTCGACAGGGGAGCTTTTTTCACCCCTCCACTTT	CASSSTGELFSPLHF
once	TRBV6-5	NA	TRBJ1-2	TGTGCCAGCAGTTCCTCGCGTCGTAACTATGGCTACACCTTC	CASSSSRRNYGYTF
NA	TRBV7-2	NA	TRBJ2-7	TGTGCCAGCAGCTGGGATCCGGGGGCCTACGAGCAGTACTTC	CASSWDPGAYEQYF
NA	TRBV29-1	NA	TRBJ1-1	TGCAGCGTCAGCCGGGACTCCCGGAGGACTGAAGCTTTCTTT	CSVSRDSRRTEAFF
NA	TRBV2	NA	TRBJ2-7	TGTGCCAGCAGTGCGGGACCAAACTACGAGCAGTACTTC	CASSAGPNYEQYF
NA	TRBV4-1	NA	TRBJ2-6	TGCGCCAGCAGCCTGGGTTACGGGGCCAACGTCCTGACTTTC	CASSLGYGANVLTF
medium-sized	TRBV4-3	TRBD1	TRBJ1-1	TGCGCCAGCAGCCAAGGAGGGCAGGGGGTCTCTGAAGCTTTCTTT	CASSQGGQGVSEAFF
NA	TRBV19	TRBD1	TRBJ2-1	TGTGCCAGTAGTCCGGGACAGGGGATCTATGAGCAGTTCTTC	CASSPGQGIYEQFF
NA	TRBV4-2	TRBD1	TRBJ2-7	TGTGCCAGGAAGGACAGGGGTGGTCACGAGCAGTACTTC	CARKDRGGHEQYF
NA	TRBV15	NA	TRBJ2-2	TGTGCCACCAGCAGAGATCGTGGGGATCTGACCGGGGAGCTGTTTTTT	CATSRDRGDLTGELFF
NA	TRBV9	NA	TRBJ2-7	TGTGCCAGCAGCGTTGGGGGCTCCTCCTACGAGCAGTACTTC	CASSVGGSSYEQYF
NA	TRBV7-9	TRBD1	TRBJ1-5	TGTGCCAGCAGCCTACAGGGGTCGGGCTTTAGCAATCAGCCCCAGCATTTT	CASSLQGSGFSNQPQHF
NA	TRBV27	NA	TRBJ1-1	TGTGCCAGCAGTGACAGGTCGTTAGTTGAAGCTTTCTTT	CASSDRSLVEAFF
NA	TRBV5-6	NA	TRBJ2-7	TGTGCCAGCAGCTTGGTAGGGAAGTCCTACGAGCAGTACTTC	CASSLVGKSYEQYF